This T cell receptor beta chain originates from a study of T cells in women clearing cervical HPV infection. Study-level information: Women with histologically confirmed HPV16-related CIN3 or worse, 2 with invasive cancer, served as cases. Cases' blood sampling followed lesion detection by median around 150 days (90 to 200).

A remark on this clone: The CDR3 extends 3 residues past the end of the read, so its final part is completed from the germline J gene.

Germline assignment: CDR1 DFQATT and CDR2 SNEGSKA (reference sequence). This CDR3 comprises 14 residues. TCRdb keeps only in-frame clones here, not all; method: immunoSEQ multiplex PCR. This repertoire includes 35,000 to 45,000 clones. V gene TRBV20-1 combines with J gene TRBJ1-2; 8 bases map to TRBD1. The TCR was taken from a woman aged 18 to 75 with a cervical HPV16 infection that either progressed to CIN3+ or cleared (not recorded which). The material sequenced was blood buffy coat. Here the CDR3 reads CSARRRGRVEGYTF. Partial CDR3 DNA: TGCAGTGCCCGCCGCAGGGGGCGAGTCGAGGGC.